Shown below are 18 T cell receptor beta chains from a single sample sequenced in a study of shared clonotypes between healthy human individuals. TCRdb keeps only in-frame clones here, not all; method: immunoSEQ multiplex PCR. This sample has about 2.3 million clones, with 93% found just once. Specimen: naive CD4+ T cells from PBMCs. As for subset: CD45RA+ positively selected. The receptors derive from a man between 18 and 29 years old in good health. Some clones in this sample may be carry-over from other donors' samples.

For the CDR3, the DNA is TGTGCCAGATTATTAGCAGGGTTGACCGGGGAGCTGTTTTTT. Residues: CARLLAGLTGELFF. The genes are TRBV9 and TRBJ2-2, with D maybe TRBD1 (5 bases). The germline V gene has CDR1 SGDLS and CDR2 YYNGEE. The ends were cut back, 8 bases at V and 5 bases at J, with 16 bases in the middle. This CDR3 contains 14 residues. Combining the CDR3 with reference TRBV9 and TRBJ2-2 gives the whole variable domain DSGVTQTPKHLITATGQRVTLRCSPRSGDLSVYWYQQSLDQGLQFLIQYYNGEERAKGNILERFSAQQFPDLHSELNLSSLELGDSALYFCARLLAGLTGELFFGEGSRLTVL.

This clone came up a few times. Distinct nucleotide sequences in the sample also encode this CDR3. The V and J genes are TRBV5-1 and TRBJ1-1; 9 bases line up with TRBD1. This CDR3 is built from 14 residues. Germline assignment: CDR1 SGHRS and CDR2 YFSETQ. V dropped 4 bases and J dropped 4; count of bases not matched to a gene: 5. The CDR3 region is CASSRTTGGTEAFF. Here the CDR3 DNA reads TGCGCCAGCAGCCGAACGACAGGGGGCACTGAAGCTTTCTTT.

The chain has TRBV2 and TRBJ2-7, with D hard to call. Germline values: CDR1 SNHLY, CDR2 FYNNEI. Trimming stripped 6 bases from V and 6 bases from J, with 12 bases between. This CDR3 has 12 residues. The CDR3 sequence is CASSPWPGEQYF. CDR3 in DNA: TGTGCCAGCAGCCCGTGGCCGGGCGAGCAGTACTTC.

The rearrangement joins TRBV5-1 to TRBJ2-5; the match to TRBD2 covers 7 bases. Germline V lookup: CDR1 SGHRS, CDR2 YFSETQ. J was trimmed by 2 bases and V by 5 bases; bases with no gene match: 6. The CDR3 spans 14 residues. In DNA, the CDR3 is TGCGCCAGCAGGCTAGCGGACAATCAAGAGACCCAGTACTTC. This translates into CASRLADNQETQYF.

CDR3 in amino acids: CASSMDRGEQFF. The CDR3 coding sequence is TGTGCCAGTAGTATGGACAGGGGTGAGCAGTTCTTC. V usage is TRBV19 and J usage is TRBJ2-1, with TRBD1 matching over 9 bases. The CDR3 has 12 amino acids. The V gene end was trimmed by 3 bases and the J gene end by 9 bases; junction bases not matched to a gene: 0. CDR1 is LNHDA and CDR2 is SQIVND in the germline V gene (reference sequence).

This chain links TRBV5-4 with TRBJ2-5; the D call may be TRBD1 or TRBD2 (6 bases each). Germline V gene data show CDR1 as SGHNT and CDR2 as YYREEE (reference sequence). The CDR3 sequence is 16 residues long. V lost 0 bases and J lost 4, with 16 bases in between. The CDR3 loop reads CASSLGGMGGSETQYF. Here the CDR3 DNA reads TGTGCCAGCAGCTTGGGTGGTATGGGGGGCTCAGAGACCCAGTACTTC.

This sequence joins TRBV7-6 and TRBJ2-3; 8 bases agree with TRBD2. V shed 1 base, J shed 4 bases, and the junction held 7 bases outside the gene matches. The CDR3 consists of 16 residues. Germline-derived CDR1 and CDR2 are SGHVS and FNYEAQ. The chain's CDR3 is CASSLGPAGVADTQYF. CDR3 sequence (DNA): TGTGCCAGCAGCTTAGGGCCAGCGGGAGTAGCAGATACGCAGTATTTT.

This CDR3 reads CASRGQGLADTQYF. CDR3 nucleotide sequence: TGCGCCAGTAGGGGACAGGGACTCGCAGATACGCAGTATTTT. The chain combines TRBV5-1 with TRBJ2-3; 9 nucleotides agree with TRBD1. This CDR3 has 14 residues. V lost 8 bases to trimming and J lost 4 bases; unmatched junction nucleotides: 8. CDR1 SGHRS and CDR2 YFSETQ come from the germline V gene.

The chain couples TRBV5-1 to TRBJ2-3, with 7 nucleotides matching TRBD2. This CDR3 contains 15 residues. The ends lost 4 bases at V and 6 bases at J; junction bases unmatched: 11. The germline V gene has CDR1 SGHRS and CDR2 YFSETQ. The CDR3 sequence: CASSPQTSPMDTQYF. The DNA of the CDR3 is TGCGCCAGCAGCCCTCAGACTAGCCCCATGGATACGCAGTATTTT.

The chain combines TRBV5-1 with TRBJ2-1, with D unresolved. V was pared by 5 bases and J by 1 base, with 13 bases between. Germline values: CDR1 SGHRS, CDR2 YFSETQ. The CDR3 has 15 residues. The CDR3 region has the DNA TGCGCCAGCAGTTCTGACTCCATTTCCTACAATGAGCAGTTCTTC. This encodes CASSSDSISYNEQFF.

The rearrangement uses TRBV7-8 and TRBJ2-2; no clear D. Germline values: CDR1 SGHVS, CDR2 FQNEAQ. The CDR3 consists of 15 residues. Trimming removed 1 base from V and 4 bases from J, with 10 bases in between. CDR3 DNA sequence: TGTGCCAGCAGCTTAGTAGGGTCTGGCACCGGGGAGCTGTTTTTT. Translated: CASSLVGSGTGELFF.

This chain uses TRBV30 with TRBJ1-1; D not certain. Germline V CDR1 and CDR2: GTSNPN, SVGIG (reference sequence). The CDR3 has 15 amino acids. V lost 5 bases and J 3 bases, leaving 19 bases between the germline ends. The CDR3 loop is CAWARTRGSDTEAFF. In DNA, the CDR3 is TGTGCCTGGGCCCGGACTCGAGGGTCGGACACTGAAGCTTTCTTT.

Comment on this clone: In the same sample, other DNA sequences code for this CDR3. The chain couples TRBV9 to TRBJ2-1; D is possibly TRBD2 (6 bases). The CDR3 is 15 residues long. The germline V gene encodes CDR1 SGDLS and CDR2 YYNGEE. Trimming stripped 0 bases from V and 3 bases from J, with 10 bases between. This CDR3 reads CASSVVASDYNEQFF. CDR3 bases: TGTGCCAGCAGCGTAGTGGCTAGCGACTACAATGAGCAGTTCTTC.

Comment on this clone: The sample contains more than one DNA sequence encoding this CDR3. The chain recombines TRBV15 with TRBJ2-3; 9 bases match TRBD1. The CDR3 contains 15 residues. V gave up 3 bases and J gave up 3 bases; unmatched junction bases: 4. The germline V gene encodes CDR1 LNHNV and CDR2 YYDKDF (reference sequence). CDR3 protein: CATSRDRGRTDTQYF. CDR3 bases: TGTGCCACCAGCAGGGACAGGGGCCGGACAGATACGCAGTATTTT.

The chain employs TRBV7-2 and TRBJ2-1; no definite D call. Germline V gives CDR1 SGHTA, CDR2 FQGNSA. The CDR3 length is 14 residues. V was shortened by 0 bases and J by 4 bases, with 7 bases between the two germline ends. This chain's CDR3 is CASSLAMVYNEQFF. Here the CDR3 DNA reads TGTGCCAGCAGCTTAGCGATGGTTTACAATGAGCAGTTCTTC.

The rearrangement links TRBV25-1 to TRBJ2-1; D unclear. The length of the CDR3 is 15 residues. The germline gives CDR1 MGHDK, CDR2 SYGVNS. V was clipped by 3 bases and J by 1 base, with 10 bases between them. CDR3 residues: CASSETPISYNEQFF. CDR3 coding DNA: TGTGCCAGCAGTGAGACTCCGATTTCCTACAATGAGCAGTTCTTC.

The chain couples TRBV9 to TRBJ1-5; TRBD1 aligns across 7 bases. The CDR3 sequence is 20 residues long. In germline, CDR1 is SGDLS, CDR2 YYNGEE. Losses at the gene ends were 3 bases for V and 3 bases for J; bases not matched to a gene: 21. The chain's CDR3 is CASSASPIRGDDRFNQPQHF. The CDR3 nucleotides read TGTGCCAGCAGCGCTAGCCCCATCAGGGGGGACGACAGATTCAATCAGCCCCAGCATTTT.

This clone was seen only once. V and J are TRBV5-7 and TRBJ2-7, with a possible D match to TRBD1 (8 bases). TRBV5-7 counts as an open reading frame of uncertain function. V lost 4 bases and J lost 4, with 18 bases in between. CDR3 size: 15 residues. The CDR3 here is CASSISRGRGYEQYF. The CDR3 region has the DNA TGTGCCAGCAGCATATCCAGGGGGCGGGGGTACGAGCAGTACTTC.